Listed here is a single TCR beta chain. The CDR3 runs 12 residues. Germline lookup yields CDR1 SNHLY and CDR2 FYNNEI. The V end was cut by 6 bases, the J end by 5 bases, with 11 bases between. The data were produced by immunoSEQ multiplex PCR, yet TCRdb's version contains in-frame clones alone and is incomplete. The data contain 15,000 or so clones, about 80% of them seen just once; the ten biggest clones take up around 3.9%. The data derive from a study of T cell repertoires in ileal Crohn's disease. Documented time point: inflamed ileum from the surgical specimen. Patients were adults with ileal or ileocolonic Crohn's disease needing resection.

Specimen: ileal tissue. This chain links TRBV2 with TRBJ2-7; tentative D call: TRBD1 (5 bases). This receptor was obtained from an adult with Crohn's disease. The CDR3 DNA follows: TGTGCCAGCAGGGACACGGTGGACGAGCAGTACTTC. This encodes CASRDTVDEQYF.